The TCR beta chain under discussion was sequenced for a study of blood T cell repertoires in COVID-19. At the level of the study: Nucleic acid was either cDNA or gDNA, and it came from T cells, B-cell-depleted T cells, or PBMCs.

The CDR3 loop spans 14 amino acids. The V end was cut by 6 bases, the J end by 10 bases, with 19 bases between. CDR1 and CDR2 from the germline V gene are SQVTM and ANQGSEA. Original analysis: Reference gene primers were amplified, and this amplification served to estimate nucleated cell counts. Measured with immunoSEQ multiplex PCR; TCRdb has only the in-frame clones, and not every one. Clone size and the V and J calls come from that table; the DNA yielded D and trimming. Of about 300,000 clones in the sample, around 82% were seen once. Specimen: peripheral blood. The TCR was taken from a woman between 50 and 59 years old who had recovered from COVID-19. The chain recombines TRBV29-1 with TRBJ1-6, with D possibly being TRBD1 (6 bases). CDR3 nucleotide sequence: TGCAGCGTCAAAACCCGGGACACAGGATCACCCCTCCACTTT. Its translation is CSVKTRDTGSPLHF.